Listed here are 10 T cell receptor beta chains from one sample, sequenced in a study of blood T cell repertoires in COVID-19. Sequencing was performed with immunoSEQ multiplex PCR; in TCRdb, only in-frame clones are kept and a portion is missing. The repertoire holds fewer than 350,000 clones, around 88% seen once, with 1.5% to 2% in the top ten. The sample consisted of peripheral blood. These receptors all stem from a woman between 25 and 40 years old with COVID-19, enrolled during active disease.

The V gene is TRBV2, the J gene TRBJ1-6; D not certain. Trimming left V 4 bases short and J 8 bases short, with 18 bases between. The CDR3 extends over 16 amino acids. Germline-derived CDR1 and CDR2 are SNHLY and FYNNEI. The CDR3 sequence is CASSARNTAFYSPLHF. For the CDR3, the DNA is TGTGCCAGCAGTGCGCGTAATACAGCCTTCTATTCACCCCTCCACTTT.

This chain links TRBV3-1 (or the pseudogene TRBV3-2) with TRBJ1-2, with 10 bases lining up with TRBD1. This CDR3 contains 15 residues. Germline-derived CDR1 and CDR2 are LGHDT and YNNKEL (reference sequence). The junction had 2 bases not matched to a gene; V was cut back by 2 bases and J by 2 bases. In DNA form, the CDR3 reads TGTGCCAGCAGCCAACCGGGACAGGGGAACTATGGCTACACCTTC. Protein product: CASSQPGQGNYGYTF.

This clone was seen only once. In nucleotides, the CDR3 is TGTGCCAGCAGCCCAGGGGGTAGCGGTAACATTCAGTACTTC. It translates to CASSPGGSGNIQYF. This chain joins TRBV2 and TRBJ2-4, with D tentatively TRBD1 (7 bases). V was pared by 6 bases and J by 7 bases, with 16 bases between. The V gene's germline CDR1 is SNHLY and CDR2 FYNNEI. This CDR3 region has 14 residues.

This chain uses TRBV29-1 with TRBJ2-5; D remains ambiguous. Germline CDR1 and CDR2: SQVTM and ANQGSEA. V was trimmed by 6 bases and J by 5 bases, leaving 7 bases between them. This CDR3 has 10 amino acids. CDR3 in DNA: TGCAGCGTCCTTCAGGAGACCCAGTACTTC. It encodes CSVLQETQYF.

The chain uses TRBV7-3 and TRBJ2-3; D unresolved. Looked up from germline, CDR1 is SGHTA and CDR2 is FQGTGA. V lost 3 bases and J lost 0, with 10 bases in between. The CDR3 is made up of 15 amino acids. This CDR3 is CASSLRPTSTDTQYF. The CDR3 DNA is TGTGCCAGCAGCTTGCGTCCTACCAGCACAGATACGCAGTATTTT.

The gene calls are TRBV10-1 and TRBJ1-3, with D unclear. Germline assignment: CDR1 WNHNN and CDR2 SYGVQD (reference sequence). This CDR3 is 15 amino acids long. The germline V and J ends were trimmed by 4 bases and 0 bases, with 10 bases remaining between them. CDR3 in amino acids: CASSGQPASGNTIYF. The CDR3 coding sequence is TGCGCCAGCAGTGGACAACCGGCCTCTGGAAACACCATATATTTT.

The chain links TRBV12-3 or TRBV12-4 to TRBJ1-6; D is possibly TRBD1 (5 bases). CDR3 size: 12 residues. Trimming took 7 bases from V and 10 from J, leaving 11 bases between them. The CDR3 DNA is TGTGCCAGCAAGTATCAGGGATCACCCCTCCACTTT. Translating it yields CASKYQGSPLHF.

V is TRBV11-3 and J is TRBJ1-1; tentatively, D is TRBD1 (5 bases). Between the trimmed V and J ends, which lost 4 bases and 5 bases, there was a span of 20 bases. Germline CDR1 and CDR2: SGHNT and YENEEA. The CDR3 is made up of 16 amino acids. The CDR3 region has the DNA TGTGCCAGCAGCTCAACGCCTGGACAATTTGGGACTGAAGCTTTCTTT. Amino acids: CASSSTPGQFGTEAFF.

V usage is TRBV4-3 and J usage is TRBJ1-3; D call uncertain. This CDR3 comprises 15 residues. The V gene's germline CDR1 is LGHNA and CDR2 YSLEER. V was clipped by 0 bases and J by 6 bases, with 12 bases between them. CDR3 coding DNA: TGCGCCAGCAGCCAAGATGAAAGCGATCTAAACACCATATATTTT. This gives the protein CASSQDESDLNTIYF.

The chain uses TRBV6-1 and TRBJ1-5; tentatively, D is TRBD1 (6 bases). Between the trimmed V and J ends, which lost 1 base and 4 bases, there was a span of 14 bases. The CDR3 loop spans 16 amino acids. The germline gives CDR1 MNHNS, CDR2 SASEGT. CDR3 sequence (DNA): TGTGCCAGCAGTGAAGGCAGGGGCACATGGAATCAGCCCCAGCATTTT. Amino acids: CASSEGRGTWNQPQHF.